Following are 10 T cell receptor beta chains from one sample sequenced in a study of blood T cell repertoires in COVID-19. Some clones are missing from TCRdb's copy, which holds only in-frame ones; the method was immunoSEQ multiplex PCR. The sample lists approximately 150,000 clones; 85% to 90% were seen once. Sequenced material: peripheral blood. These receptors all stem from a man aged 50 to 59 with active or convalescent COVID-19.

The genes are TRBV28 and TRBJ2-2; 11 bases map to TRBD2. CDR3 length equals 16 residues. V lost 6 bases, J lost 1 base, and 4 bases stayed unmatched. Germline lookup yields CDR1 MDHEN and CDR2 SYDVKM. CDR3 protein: CASRTGTSGNTGELFF. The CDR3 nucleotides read TGTGCCAGCAGAACGGGGACTAGCGGGAACACCGGGGAGCTGTTTTTT.

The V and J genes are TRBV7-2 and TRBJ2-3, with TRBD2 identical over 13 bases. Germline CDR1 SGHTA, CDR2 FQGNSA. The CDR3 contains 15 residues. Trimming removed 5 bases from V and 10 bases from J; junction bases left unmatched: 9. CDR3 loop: CASSTGGLAGTSQYF. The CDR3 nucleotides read TGTGCCAGCAGCACCGGGGGACTAGCGGGGACATCGCAGTATTTT.

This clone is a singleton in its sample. The CDR3 nucleotides read TGTGCCAGCAGCATCCGAGGGGGCGCCTACGAGCAGTACTTC. Amino acids: CASSIRGGAYEQYF. V is TRBV7-2 and J is TRBJ2-7, with 7 bases that match TRBD1. This CDR3 has 14 amino acids. V shed 5 bases, J shed 2 bases, and the junction held 6 bases outside the gene matches. Looked up from germline, CDR1 is SGHTA and CDR2 is FQGNSA.

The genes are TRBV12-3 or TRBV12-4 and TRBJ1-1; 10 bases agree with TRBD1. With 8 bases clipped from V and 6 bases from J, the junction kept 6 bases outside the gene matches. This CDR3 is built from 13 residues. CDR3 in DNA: TGTGCCAGCTGCACGACAGGGGGCGCTGAAGCTTTCTTT. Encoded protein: CASCTTGGAEAFF.

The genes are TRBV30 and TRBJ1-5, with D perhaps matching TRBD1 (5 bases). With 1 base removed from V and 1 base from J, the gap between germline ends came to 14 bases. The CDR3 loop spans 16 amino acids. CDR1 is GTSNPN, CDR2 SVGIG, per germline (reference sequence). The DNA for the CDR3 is TGTGCCTGGAGTGAGTCGGCCAGACAGAGCAATCAGCCCCAGCATTTT. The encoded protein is CAWSESARQSNQPQHF.

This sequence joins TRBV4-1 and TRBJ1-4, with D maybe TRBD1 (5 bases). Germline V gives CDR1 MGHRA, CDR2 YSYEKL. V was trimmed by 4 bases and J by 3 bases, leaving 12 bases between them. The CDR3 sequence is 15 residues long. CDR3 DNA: TGCGCCAGCAGCCCGCAGGGAAGGGCTAATGAAAAACTGTTTTTT. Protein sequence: CASSPQGRANEKLFF.

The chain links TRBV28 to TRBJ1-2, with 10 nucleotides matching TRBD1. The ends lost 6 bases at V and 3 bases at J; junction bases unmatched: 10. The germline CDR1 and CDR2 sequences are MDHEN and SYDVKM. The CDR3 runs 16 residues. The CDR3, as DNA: TGTGCCAGCAGCGAGCCCCGACAGGGGGCTCACTATGGCTACACCTTC. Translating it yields CASSEPRQGAHYGYTF.

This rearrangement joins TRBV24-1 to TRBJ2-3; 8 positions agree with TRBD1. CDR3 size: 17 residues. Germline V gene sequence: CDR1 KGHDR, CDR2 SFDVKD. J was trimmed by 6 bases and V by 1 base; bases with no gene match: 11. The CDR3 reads CATSDFSGQVGWDTQYF. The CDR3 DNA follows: TGTGCCACCAGTGATTTTTCGGGACAGGTGGGTTGGGATACGCAGTATTTT.

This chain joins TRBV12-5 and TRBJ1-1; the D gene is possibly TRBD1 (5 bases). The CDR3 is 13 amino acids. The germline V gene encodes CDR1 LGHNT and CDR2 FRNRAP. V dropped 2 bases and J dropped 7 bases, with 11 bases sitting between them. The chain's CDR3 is CASGLFVQGEAFF. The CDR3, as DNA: TGTGCTAGTGGTTTGTTCGTGCAGGGTGAAGCTTTCTTT.

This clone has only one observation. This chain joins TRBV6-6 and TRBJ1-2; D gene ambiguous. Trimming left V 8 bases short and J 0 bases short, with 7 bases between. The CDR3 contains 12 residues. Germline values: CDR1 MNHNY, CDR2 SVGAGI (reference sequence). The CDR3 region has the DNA TGTGCCAGCCAACTTACTAACTATGGCTACACCTTC. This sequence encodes CASQLTNYGYTF.